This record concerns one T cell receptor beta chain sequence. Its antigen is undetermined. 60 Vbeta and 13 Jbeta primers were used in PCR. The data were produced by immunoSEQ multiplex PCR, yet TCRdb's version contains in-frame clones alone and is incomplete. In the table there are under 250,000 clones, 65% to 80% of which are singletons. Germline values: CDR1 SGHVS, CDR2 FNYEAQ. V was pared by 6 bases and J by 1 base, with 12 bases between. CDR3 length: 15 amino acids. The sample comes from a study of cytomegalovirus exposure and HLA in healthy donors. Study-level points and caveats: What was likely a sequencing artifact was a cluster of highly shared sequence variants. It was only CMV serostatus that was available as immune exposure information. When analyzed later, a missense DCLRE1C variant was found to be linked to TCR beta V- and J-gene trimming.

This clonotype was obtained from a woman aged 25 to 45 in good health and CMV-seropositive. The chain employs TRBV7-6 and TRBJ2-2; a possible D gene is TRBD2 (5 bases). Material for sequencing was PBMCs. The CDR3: CASSRGRGNTGELFF. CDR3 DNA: TGTGCCAGCAGTCGAGGGCGAGGGAACACCGGGGAGCTGTTTTTT.